Here is one T cell receptor (beta chain) with its context. Its antigen target is currently unknown. Per-nucleotide qualities are absent, and no much larger clonotype sits a single base away. The sample originates from a study of T-cell reconstitution after alpha-beta-depleted transplantation in children (dated by TCRdb to the mid-2010s). About the study as a whole: Using TCR repertoire profiling, the study followed T-cell immune reconstitution in a quantitative way in children after TCRalphabeta/CD19-depleted allogeneic hematopoietic cell transplantation.

Read against the paper, the sample's treatment or condition label means: allogeneic hematopoietic cell transplantation with graft depleted of TCRalphabeta T cells and CD19 B cells. TCRalphabeta/CD19-depleted allogeneic hematopoietic cell grafts were given to the transplant recipients, all of whom were children. CDR3 length: 15 amino acids, cysteine to phenylalanine. Only the CDR3 part of the read is kept: 45 bases, read in frame from the first base. Sequences SGHAT (CDR1) and FQNNGV (CDR2) are obtained from the germline V gene. Trimming leaves V shorter by 0 bases and J shorter by 4 bases, with the junction holding 0 bases beyond the gene matches. The library was produced with PCR. Sequencing was performed on an Illumina HiSeq 2500. TCR library preparation used molecular barcoding, with unique molecular identifiers applied to normalize quantification of the TCRbeta repertoire. TCRdb reprocessing: public reads trimmed at Q25 with fastp, clones called with MiXCR, in-frame beta chains kept. One record per CDR3 amino acid sequence lists the most common genes and DNA. Within this sample are around 200,000 distinct CDR3 sequences, with under 20% of them counted one time only. The ten largest clones add up to approximately 40% of the sample.

What the work shows at the level of the full study, not this receptor alone: The apparently early alphabetaT-cell count recovery about two months after transplant was reportedly dependent on only several hundred rapidly expanded clones derived from non-depleted graft cells. Hyperexpanded clone frequencies declined over subsequent months; after one year, T-cell counts and TCRbeta diversity were mostly attributed to newly produced T cells. In some patients, the high TCRbeta diversity seen at day 60 was put down to recipient T cells and intrathymic progenitors that had survived conditioning.

This sample comprised PBMCs, mostly from graft donor cells, obtained 360 days after TCRalphabeta/CD19-depleted stem cell transplant. The chain is encoded by TRBV11-2 joined to TRBJ2-1; TRBD1 aligns with 10 central bases. The sequence derives from a male patient aged 2-15 years who had a stem cell transplant for acute lymphoblastic leukemia, so the T cells may come from the graft donor. The CDR3 region has the sequence CASSLEGQGYNEQFF. At the DNA level, the sequence is TGTGCCAGCAGCTTAGAGGGACAGGGGTACAATGAGCAGTTCTTC.